This T cell receptor beta chain originates from a study of blood T cell repertoires in COVID-19. Overall study context: Material from acute and convalescent COVID-19 was sourced from the United States, Italy and Spain. T cells, B-cell-depleted T cells, or PBMCs supplied cDNA or gDNA.

Original analysis: Estimated nucleated cell counts came from reference gene primer amplification. Sequencing used immunoSEQ multiplex PCR; TCRdb keeps in-frame clones, though not all of them. D and trimming were read from the DNA, whereas the V and J calls and clone size are those reported in that table. The sample consists of roughly 350,000 clones, around 89% of them appearing once. The germline gives CDR1 MDHEN, CDR2 SYDVKM. The CDR3 loop spans 18 amino acids. The junction had 13 bases not matched to a gene; V was cut back by 2 bases and J by 5 bases. This receptor was obtained from a woman aged 45 to 65 with active or convalescent COVID-19. V usage is TRBV28 and J usage is TRBJ2-5; 11 bases align to TRBD1. The specimen was peripheral blood. DNA of the CDR3: TGTGCCAGCAGTTTAGTGGGACAGGGGGTGGTCGACGGCGAGACCCAGTACTTC. The encoded protein is CASSLVGQGVVDGETQYF.